Shown below are 25 T cell receptor beta chains from a single sample sequenced in a study of cytomegalovirus exposure and HLA in healthy donors. Primers for the PCR totalled 60 Vbeta and 13 Jbeta. Assay used: immunoSEQ multiplex PCR; TCRdb lists only in-frame clones, some missing. The table records fewer than 150,000 clones, less than 85% of them present only once. The source material was PBMCs. All receptors come from a man in his forties in good health and CMV-seropositive.

This chain uses TRBV7-2 with TRBJ2-5; 9 bases are a match to TRBD2. The germline CDR1 and CDR2 sequences are SGHTA and FQGNSA. The CDR3 covers 15 residues. Trimming took 4 bases from V and 2 from J; bases not matched to a gene: 5. DNA for the CDR3: TGTGCCAGCAGCTCACCGGGACTAGCACAAGAGACCCAGTACTTC. It specifies CASSSPGLAQETQYF.

The V and J genes are TRBV7-9 and TRBJ2-5, with TRBD1 matching over 8 bases. The V segment lost 6 bases and the J segment 2 bases; nucleotides outside the gene matches: 5. This CDR3 region has 14 residues. Germline V gene sequence: CDR1 SEHNR, CDR2 FQNEAQ (reference sequence). The CDR3 sequence is CASSVQGAQETQYF. In DNA, the CDR3 is TGTGCCAGCAGTGTTCAGGGGGCTCAAGAGACCCAGTACTTC.

The V gene is TRBV14, the J gene TRBJ2-7, with 8 nucleotides matching TRBD1. This CDR3 contains 16 residues. With V trimmed by 4 bases and J by 1 base, 9 bases remained unmatched. In germline, CDR1 is SGHDN, CDR2 FVKESK. CDR3 DNA: TGTGCCAGCAGCCGGTCCCGGGACAGGCAGTCCTACGAGCAGTACTTC. This codes for CASSRSRDRQSYEQYF. The full variable domain, completed using reference TRBV14 and TRBJ2-7, is EAGVTQFPSHSVIEKGQTVTLRCDPISGHDNLYWYRRVMGKEIKFLLHFVKESKQDESGMPNNRFLAERTGGTYSTLKVQPAELEDSGVYFCASSRSRDRQSYEQYFGPGTRLTVT.

In its sample, this clone was seen a few times. J is TRBJ2-3 and V is TRBV6-1; 7 nucleotides line up with TRBD2. Germline CDR1 and CDR2: MNHNS and SASEGT. The CDR3 is 17 amino acids. Trimming cost V 0 bases and J 1 base; bases outside gene matches: 7. The CDR3: CASSEALSGIGTDTQYF. The CDR3 nucleotides read TGTGCCAGCAGTGAAGCGCTCAGCGGGATCGGCACAGATACGCAGTATTTT.

This clone was seen just once. V and J are TRBV29-1 and TRBJ2-7; 7 bases map to TRBD2. The V gene's germline CDR1 is SQVTM and CDR2 ANQGSEA. V was clipped by 4 bases and J by 4 bases; unmatched bases: 7. This CDR3 has 13 amino acids. The CDR3 DNA reads TGCAGCGTTGTCGGGGGGATCGGGTACGAGCAGTACTTC. The encoded protein is CSVVGGIGYEQYF.

This chain connects TRBV6-1 to TRBJ2-1; TRBD2 aligns across 7 bases. This CDR3 has 16 amino acids. V dropped 4 bases and J dropped 5; count of bases not matched to a gene: 11. Germline CDR1 is MNHNS and CDR2 is SASEGT. As DNA, the CDR3 is TGTGCCAGCAGTGTCACCGGGGAGGGTTTCGACAATGAGCAGTTCTTC. Amino acids: CASSVTGEGFDNEQFF.

The chain links TRBV25-1 to TRBJ1-5, with D maybe TRBD1 (5 bases). Looked up from germline, CDR1 is MGHDK and CDR2 is SYGVNS. Trimming took off 2 bases at V and 2 bases at J, with 10 bases between the two ends. This CDR3 contains 15 residues. The CDR3 spells CASSEQGLGNQPQHF. In nucleotides, the CDR3 is TGTGCCAGCAGTGAACAGGGTTTGGGCAATCAGCCCCAGCATTTT.

The J gene is TRBJ2-7, the V gene TRBV12-5, with 7 bases identical to TRBD2. The CDR3 has 13 amino acids. With 4 bases clipped from V and 3 bases from J, the junction kept 3 bases outside the gene matches. CDR1 and CDR2 from the germline V gene are LGHNT and FRNRAP. As DNA, the CDR3 is TGTGCTAGTGGTTCGGGACTATTCTACGAGCAGTACTTC. This encodes CASGSGLFYEQYF.

This clone was seen only once. The chain joins TRBV7-8 to TRBJ1-3; tentative D call: TRBD1 (6 bases). Germline lookup yields CDR1 SGHVS and CDR2 FQNEAQ. This CDR3 has 16 amino acids. Trimming shortened V by 1 base and J by 0 bases, and 10 bases separated the two germline ends. The CDR3 spells CASSLGARGSGNTIYF. The CDR3 coding sequence is TGTGCCAGCAGCTTAGGAGCCAGGGGCTCTGGAAACACCATATATTTT.

The V and J genes are TRBV4-3 and TRBJ1-4; D might be TRBD1 (6 bases). The CDR3 runs to 17 residues. Trimming shortened V by 1 base and J by 0 bases, and 12 bases separated the two germline ends. CDR1 and CDR2 (germline): LGHNA, YSLEER. CDR3 DNA sequence: TGCGCCAGCAGCCAAGGTGCCAGGACAGCAACTAATGAAAAACTGTTTTTT. This codes for CASSQGARTATNEKLFF.

Of note for this clone: The same CDR3 is also encoded by other DNA sequences in this sample. The chain combines TRBV6-6 with TRBJ2-1; D remains ambiguous. V was shortened by 7 bases and J by 10 bases, with 26 bases between the two germline ends. The CDR3 sequence is 16 residues long. In germline, CDR1 is MNHNY, CDR2 SVGAGI (reference sequence). The CDR3 nucleotides are TGTGCCAGCACCCCCGCCCGGAGTGTCCTTCGTGAAGAGCAGTTCTTC. Amino acids: CASTPARSVLREEQFF.

The chain employs TRBV4-2 and TRBJ2-1, with 10 positions matching TRBD2. The CDR3 spans 15 residues. V was clipped by 1 base and J by 9 bases; unmatched bases: 6. CDR1 and CDR2 (germline): LGHNA, YNFKEQ. The chain's CDR3 is CASSQAQREGSEQFF. The CDR3, as DNA: TGTGCCAGCAGCCAAGCCCAGCGGGAGGGCAGTGAGCAGTTCTTC.

The V and J genes are TRBV5-4 and TRBJ2-1; D gene ambiguous. From germline, CDR1 is SGHNT and CDR2 YYREEE (reference sequence). Deletions cut 0 bases from V and 2 bases from J, with 12 bases between. The CDR3 has 16 residues. The CDR3 region is CASSLELVDTYNEQFF. CDR3 coding DNA: TGTGCCAGCAGCTTGGAGTTAGTTGATACCTACAATGAGCAGTTCTTC.

Only one count was recorded for this clone. V usage is TRBV2 and J usage is TRBJ2-1, with D possibly being TRBD2 (5 bases). Germline CDR1 reads SNHLY; CDR2 reads FYNNEI. The CDR3 spans 13 residues. The V end was cut by 4 bases, the J end by 7 bases, with 11 bases between. The CDR3 sequence is CASSVEGLNEQFF. For the CDR3, the DNA is TGTGCCAGCAGTGTTGAGGGTTTGAATGAGCAGTTCTTC.

This chain connects TRBV6-1 to TRBJ2-5, with D perhaps TRBD2 (6 bases). Trimming removed 2 bases at V and 0 bases at J, with 16 bases between. The V gene's germline CDR1 is MNHNS and CDR2 SASEGT. CDR3 length: 17 amino acids. The CDR3 here is CASSEFLGGSHQETQYF. The CDR3 DNA follows: TGTGCCAGCAGTGAATTCTTGGGGGGATCTCACCAAGAGACCCAGTACTTC.

CDR3 in amino acids: CASSHGQGGNEQFF. CDR3 nucleotides: TGTGCCAGTAGTCACGGACAGGGGGGTAATGAGCAGTTCTTC. This sequence joins TRBV19 and TRBJ2-1; 10 positions match TRBD1. V lost 5 bases and J lost 7; bases outside the gene matches: 5. The CDR3 contains 14 residues. CDR1 and CDR2 (germline): LNHDA, SQIVND (reference sequence).

The chain combines TRBV6-5 with TRBJ1-2; TRBD1 is a possible D gene (6 bases). The V end was cut by 6 bases, the J end by 8 bases, with 13 bases between. The length of the CDR3 is 12 residues. CDR1 and CDR2 (germline): MNHEY, SVGAGI. The DNA of the CDR3 is TGTGCCAGCAGGCAGGGGATTCGGGGCTACACCTTC. Its protein is CASRQGIRGYTF.

This clone was seen once. The chain joins TRBV5-4 to TRBJ2-2, with a weak D call TRBD2 (6 bases). Germline lookup yields CDR1 SGHNT and CDR2 YYREEE (reference sequence). V was cut by 0 bases and J by 8 bases, with 8 bases left in between. This CDR3 has 13 amino acids. In DNA, the CDR3 is TGTGCCAGCAGCTTGGGCGGGGTAGGGGAGCTGTTTTTT. Translating gives CASSLGGVGELFF.

The rearrangement joins TRBV19 to TRBJ2-2, with 9 bases lining up with TRBD2. The V segment lost 7 bases and the J segment 1 base; nucleotides outside the gene matches: 7. CDR3 length: 16 amino acids. The germline gives CDR1 LNHDA, CDR2 SQIVND (reference sequence). CDR3 residues: CASNHKAGGNTGELFF. The CDR3 DNA sequence: TGTGCCAGTAATCATAAAGCGGGAGGGAACACCGGGGAGCTGTTTTTT.

The V gene is TRBV5-4, the J gene TRBJ1-2; D possibly corresponds to TRBD1 (5 bases). This CDR3 has 15 amino acids. CDR1 and CDR2 (germline): SGHNT, YYREEE (reference sequence). With 1 base removed from V and 5 bases from J, the gap between germline ends came to 15 bases. CDR3 nucleotide sequence: TGTGCCAGCAGCTTGAAGGGGCGCGCTCCATATGGCTACACCTTC. Translation: CASSLKGRAPYGYTF.

This clone was detected only a few times. The chain uses TRBV5-1 and TRBJ2-1; no firm D call. Germline loops: CDR1 SGHRS, CDR2 YFSETQ. V lost 1 base and J 3 bases, leaving 2 bases between the germline ends. The CDR3 extends over 12 amino acids. The CDR3 loop is CASSLLYNEQFF. Here the CDR3 DNA reads TGCGCCAGCAGCTTGCTCTACAATGAGCAGTTCTTC.

This clone was seen only a few times. A read error may account for a junction end that differs from germline. The chain uses TRBV28 and TRBJ2-7; no firm D call. CDR1 MDHEN and CDR2 SYDVKM come from the germline V gene. The CDR3 is made up of 11 amino acids. Written as DNA, the CDR3 is TGTGCCAGCAGTTTGTTGGGCGTCCCCAGGTTC. It specifies CASSLLGVPRF.

The J gene is TRBJ2-1, the V gene TRBV27, with 7 bases identical to TRBD1. With 4 bases clipped from V and 4 bases from J, the junction kept 10 bases outside the gene matches. Germline V gene sequence: CDR1 MNHEY, CDR2 SMNVEV (reference sequence). The CDR3 loop spans 16 amino acids. Here the CDR3 DNA reads TGTGCCAGCAGTTCTCTTTGGGACAGACTTTACAATGAGCAGTTCTTC. Its protein product is CASSSLWDRLYNEQFF.

The chain uses TRBV11-2 and TRBJ1-1; 10 bases map to TRBD1. V gave up 4 bases and J gave up 10 bases; unmatched junction bases: 3. The germline V gene encodes CDR1 SGHAT and CDR2 FQNNGV. The CDR3 has 12 residues. CDR3 region: CASSWTGGGAFF. In nucleotides, the CDR3 is TGTGCCAGCAGCTGGACAGGGGGTGGAGCTTTCTTT.

This clone was recorded once. V is TRBV30 and J is TRBJ2-1; tentatively, D is TRBD1 (6 bases). The V gene's germline CDR1 is GTSNPN and CDR2 SVGIG (reference sequence). Trimming shortened V by 1 base and J by 0 bases, and 16 bases separated the two germline ends. The length of the CDR3 is 17 residues. The CDR3 spells CAWSETHRDFSYNEQFF. The CDR3 nucleotides read TGTGCCTGGAGTGAGACCCACAGGGATTTCTCCTACAATGAGCAGTTCTTC.